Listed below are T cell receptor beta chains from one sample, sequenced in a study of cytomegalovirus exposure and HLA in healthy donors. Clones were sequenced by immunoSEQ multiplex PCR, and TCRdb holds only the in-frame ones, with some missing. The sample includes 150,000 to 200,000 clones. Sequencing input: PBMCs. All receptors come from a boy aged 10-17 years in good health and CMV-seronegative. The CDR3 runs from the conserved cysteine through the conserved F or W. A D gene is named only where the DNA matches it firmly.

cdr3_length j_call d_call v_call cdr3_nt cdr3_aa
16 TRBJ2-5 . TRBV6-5 TGTGCCAGCAGTTACAAGTGGGCCCTGGGGGGAGAGACCCAGTACTTC CASSYKWALGGETQYF
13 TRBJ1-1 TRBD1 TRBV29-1 TGCAGCGGAAGACAGGGGTTGGGAACTGAAGCTTTCTTT CSGRQGLGTEAFF
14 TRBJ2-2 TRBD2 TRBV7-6 TGTGCCAGCAGGATAGGGACTAGCACCGGGGAGCTGTTTTTT CASRIGTSTGELFF
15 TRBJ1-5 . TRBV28 TGTGCCAGCAGTCAGACAGAGCTTAGCAATCAGCCCCAGCATTTT CASSQTELSNQPQHF
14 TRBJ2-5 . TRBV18 TGTGCCAGCTCCTTTCCGGGACATCTGGAGACCCAGTACTTC CASSFPGHLETQYF
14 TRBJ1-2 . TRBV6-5 TGTGCCAGCAGTTACTCGTCCAGTCGCTATGGCTACACCTTC CASSYSSSRYGYTF
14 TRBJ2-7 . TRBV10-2 TGCGCCAGCAGTGAGTCGAGGGGGAGCTACGAGCAGTACTTC CASSESRGSYEQYF
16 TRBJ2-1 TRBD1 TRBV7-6 TGTGCCAGCAGCAAGACAGGGTTTGGTAGCTACAATGAGCAGTTCTTC CASSKTGFGSYNEQFF
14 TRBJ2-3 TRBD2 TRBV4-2 TGTGCCAGCAGCCTTGGTGGGACTAGCGATACGCAGTATTTT CASSLGGTSDTQYF
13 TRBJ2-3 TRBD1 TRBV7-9 TGTGCCAGCAGCTTAGGGACAGGGTATACGCAGTATTTT CASSLGTGYTQYF
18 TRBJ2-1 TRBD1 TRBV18 TGTGCCAGCTCACCCAAAAGATCGACAGGGGGCGCGGGCAATGAGCAGTTCTTC CASSPKRSTGGAGNEQFF
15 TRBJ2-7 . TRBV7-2 TGTGCCAGCAGCCTCTCAGGGCCTAGCTCCTACGAGCAGTACTTC CASSLSGPSSYEQYF
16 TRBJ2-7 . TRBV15 TGTGCCACCAGCAGAAGGGAGGGGGATAGCTCCTACGAGCAGTACTTC CATSRREGDSSYEQYF
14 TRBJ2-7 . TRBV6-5 TGTGCCAGCAGTTTAGGACAATCGACCTACGAGCAGTACTTC CASSLGQSTYEQYF
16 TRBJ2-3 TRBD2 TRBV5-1 TGCGCCAGCAGGGGTCGACTAGCGGGGGGTACAGATACGCAGTATTTT CASRGRLAGGTDTQYF
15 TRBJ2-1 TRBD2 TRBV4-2 TGTGCCAGCAGCCCCGGGACTAGCGGATTCAATGAGCAGTTCTTC CASSPGTSGFNEQFF
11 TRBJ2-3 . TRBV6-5 TGTGCCAGCACTGTCGCAGATACGCAGTATTTT CASTVADTQYF
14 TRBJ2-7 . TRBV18 TGTGCCAGCTCACTCCCTACAGTCTCCTACGAGCAGTACTTC CASSLPTVSYEQYF
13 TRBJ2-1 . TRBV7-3 TGTGCCAGCGGGGACGGGGGAAGTGGTGAGCAGTTCTTC CASGDGGSGEQFF
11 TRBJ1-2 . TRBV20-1 TGCAGTGCTTCTTCGGGGAGGGGTTACACCTTC CSASSGRGYTF
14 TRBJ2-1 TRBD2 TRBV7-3 TGTGCCAGCAGCTCGACTAGCGGGCGTAATGAGCAGTTCTTC CASSSTSGRNEQFF
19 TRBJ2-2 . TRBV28 TGTGCCAGCAGTTTGGGCCGGGCAGGGACTGACAGGGACACCGGGGAGCTGTTTTTT CASSLGRAGTDRDTGELFF
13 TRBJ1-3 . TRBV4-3 TGCGCCAGCACCCCAGGGTTAGGAAACACCATATATTTT CASTPGLGNTIYF
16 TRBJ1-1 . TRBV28 TGTGCCAGCCCCCCTCTCCGATCAGGGCTCGGCACTGAAGCTTTCTTT CASPPLRSGLGTEAFF
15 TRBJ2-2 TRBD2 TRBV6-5 TGTGCCAGCACCGACGAGCGGGGGCGGGGCGGGGAGCTGTTTTTT CASTDERGRGGELFF
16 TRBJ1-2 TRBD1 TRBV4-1 TGCGCCAGCAGCCATAGGACAGGGATTTCTAACTATGGCTACACCTTC CASSHRTGISNYGYTF
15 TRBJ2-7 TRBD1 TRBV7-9 TGTGCCAGCAGCTCGACGGACAGGGGGCTCTACGAGCAGTACTTC CASSSTDRGLYEQYF
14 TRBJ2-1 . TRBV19 TGTGCCAGTAGTTTACAGGGTCTCTACAATGAGCAGTTCTTC CASSLQGLYNEQFF
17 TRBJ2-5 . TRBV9 TGTGCCAGCAGCGTAGGGGTTTCCTCGACAGTCCAAGAGACCCAGTACTTC CASSVGVSSTVQETQYF
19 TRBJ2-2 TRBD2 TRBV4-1 TGCGCCAGCAGCCAAGATAGGTCTAGCGGGGGGAGGAACACCGGGGAGCTGTTTTTT CASSQDRSSGGRNTGELFF
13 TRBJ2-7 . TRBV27 TGTGCCAGCAGTTATGGTTCCGAGGACGAGCAGTACTTC CASSYGSEDEQYF
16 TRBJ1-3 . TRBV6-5 TGTGCCAGCAGTTACTCTGAGTCTAGTTCTGGAAACACCATATATTTT CASSYSESSSGNTIYF
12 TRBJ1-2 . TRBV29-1 TGCAGCTTTGGCGACGGGAACTATGGCTACACCTTC CSFGDGNYGYTF
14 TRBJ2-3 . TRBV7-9 TGTGCCAGCAGCTCGGACTATGGTACAGATACGCAGTATTTT CASSSDYGTDTQYF
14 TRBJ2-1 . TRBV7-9 TGTGCCAGCAGCCGGCGGGAATCAAACAATGAGCAGTTCTTC CASSRRESNNEQFF
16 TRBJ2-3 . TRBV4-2 TGTGCCAGCAGTCATGTCAGGGGATCCGACACAGATACGCAGTATTTT CASSHVRGSDTDTQYF
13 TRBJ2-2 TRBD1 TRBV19 TGTGCCAGTAGTGGGACAGGGGCCGGGGAGCTGTTTTTT CASSGTGAGELFF
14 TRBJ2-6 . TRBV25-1 TGTGCCAGCAGTGATATAGCTGGGGCCAACGTCCTGACTTTC CASSDIAGANVLTF
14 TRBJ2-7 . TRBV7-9 TGTGCCAGCAGCTTCCCTGATAGATCCTACGAGCAGTACTTC CASSFPDRSYEQYF
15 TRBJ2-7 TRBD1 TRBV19 TGTGCCAGTAGTTCTCGGACAGGGGATTCCTACGAGCAGTACTTC CASSSRTGDSYEQYF
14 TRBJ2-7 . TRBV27 TGTGCCAGCAGCGTCCAGGGTGACTCCTACGAGCAGTACTTC CASSVQGDSYEQYF
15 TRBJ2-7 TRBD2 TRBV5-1 TGCGCCAGCAGCTCGGGACTAGCGGTCTCCTACGAGCAGTACTTC CASSSGLAVSYEQYF
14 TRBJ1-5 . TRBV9 TGTGCCAGCTCGCAGCCAGGCTTCAATCAGCCCCAGCATTTT CASSQPGFNQPQHF
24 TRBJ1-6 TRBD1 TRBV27 TGTGCCAGCAGTCAGGAATCCTTTAAAACGGGACAGGGTCCCGCTTTACCTCATAATTCACCCCTCCACTTT CASSQESFKTGQGPALPHNSPLHF